The rows below give T cell receptor beta chains drawn from one sample of a study of spatial heterogeneity in lung cancer. In TCRdb, the 5' RACE reads were re-called with MiXCR into one record per CDR3 protein. This table has roughly 8,500 distinct CDR3 sequences, approximately 8% appearing once. The sequencing here drew on PBMCs, taken at surgery. Every receptor here comes from a female donor with early-stage non-small cell lung cancer. Both conserved end residues are part of each CDR3. The D gene is left open where the match is weak. Clone size, where shown, is once, few, many, or a class for clones that have expanded.

d_call: TRBD2
j_call: TRBJ2-1
clone_size: few
v_call: TRBV18
cdr3_aa: CASSQPGLVVEQFF
cdr3_nt: TGTGCCAGCTCACAGCCGGGACTAGTAGTCGAGCAGTTCTTC

d_call: NA
j_call: TRBJ1-5
clone_size: many
v_call: TRBV5-6
cdr3_aa: CASSRTGQPQHF
cdr3_nt: TGTGCCAGCAGCCGGACGGGCCAGCCCCAGCATTTT

d_call: TRBD2
j_call: TRBJ2-1
clone_size: medium-sized
v_call: TRBV2
cdr3_aa: CASKREGSSYNEQFF
cdr3_nt: TGTGCCAGCAAGCGGGAGGGAAGCTCCTACAATGAGCAGTTCTTC

d_call: NA
j_call: TRBJ1-5
clone_size: many
v_call: TRBV12-3/TRBV12-4
cdr3_aa: CASSKEQSSNQPQHF
cdr3_nt: TGTGCCAGCAGTAAGGAGCAGTCTAGCAATCAGCCCCAGCATTTT

d_call: TRBD1
j_call: TRBJ1-1
clone_size: many
v_call: TRBV5-1
cdr3_aa: CASSHNRGLATEAFF
cdr3_nt: TGCGCCAGCAGCCACAATAGGGGGCTAGCCACTGAAGCTTTCTTT

d_call: NA
j_call: TRBJ2-3
clone_size: NA
v_call: TRBV5-4
cdr3_aa: CASSPKSATDSTDTQYF
cdr3_nt: TGTGCCAGCAGCCCAAAGAGCGCGACAGATAGCACAGATACGCAGTATTTT

d_call: TRBD1
j_call: TRBJ1-5
clone_size: many
v_call: TRBV18
cdr3_aa: CASSPGTGMAQPQHF
cdr3_nt: TGTGCCAGCTCACCAGGGACAGGGATGGCTCAGCCCCAGCATTTT

d_call: NA
j_call: TRBJ1-3
clone_size: NA
v_call: TRBV6-5
cdr3_aa: CAGSPMGTGNTIYF
cdr3_nt: TGTGCCGGCAGCCCCATGGGGACTGGAAACACCATATATTTT

d_call: TRBD2
j_call: TRBJ2-5
clone_size: medium-sized
v_call: TRBV13
cdr3_aa: CASSWTSGGVFETQYF
cdr3_nt: TGTGCCAGCAGCTGGACTAGCGGGGGGGTGTTTGAGACCCAGTACTTC

d_call: TRBD1
j_call: TRBJ2-1
clone_size: NA
v_call: TRBV5-1
cdr3_aa: CASSLGQGSSYNEQFF
cdr3_nt: TGCGCCAGCAGCCTCGGACAGGGTAGCTCCTACAATGAGCAGTTCTTC

d_call: NA
j_call: TRBJ2-5
clone_size: few
v_call: TRBV3-1
cdr3_aa: CASSLGLGFGETQYF
cdr3_nt: TGTGCCAGCAGCCTCGGCCTAGGGTTCGGGGAGACCCAGTACTTC

d_call: TRBD2
j_call: TRBJ2-5
clone_size: medium-sized
v_call: TRBV29-1
cdr3_aa: CSVEGTSLGETQYF
cdr3_nt: TGCAGCGTTGAGGGGACTAGCTTGGGGGAGACCCAGTACTTC

d_call: TRBD1
j_call: TRBJ1-2
clone_size: many
v_call: TRBV5-1
cdr3_aa: CASSLAGQGHGYTF
cdr3_nt: TGCGCCAGCAGCTTGGCGGGACAGGGACATGGCTACACCTTC

d_call: NA
j_call: TRBJ2-3
clone_size: many
v_call: TRBV7-6
cdr3_aa: CASSAPREGASTDTQYF
cdr3_nt: TGTGCCAGCAGCGCCCCCAGGGAAGGGGCGAGCACAGATACGCAGTATTTT

d_call: TRBD2
j_call: TRBJ2-2
clone_size: many
v_call: TRBV9
cdr3_aa: CASSDPGTSGSSDTGELFF
cdr3_nt: TGTGCCAGCAGCGATCCCGGGACTAGCGGGAGCAGTGACACCGGGGAGCTGTTTTTT

d_call: NA
j_call: TRBJ2-7
clone_size: many
v_call: TRBV7-2
cdr3_aa: CASSSSGTNYEQYF
cdr3_nt: TGTGCCAGCAGCTCGTCCGGGACCAACTACGAGCAGTACTTC

d_call: TRBD2
j_call: TRBJ2-3
clone_size: many
v_call: TRBV20-1
cdr3_aa: CSADPGLGSDTQYF
cdr3_nt: TGCAGTGCTGATCCGGGACTAGGGTCAGATACGCAGTATTTT

d_call: NA
j_call: TRBJ2-5
clone_size: many
v_call: TRBV27
cdr3_aa: CASTYQETQYF
cdr3_nt: TGTGCCAGCACATATCAAGAGACCCAGTACTTC

d_call: NA
j_call: TRBJ2-7
clone_size: few
v_call: TRBV20-1
cdr3_aa: CSARKSSTDSRGRQYF
cdr3_nt: TGCAGTGCTAGAAAATCAAGCACGGACAGCCGAGGGAGGCAGTACTTC

d_call: NA
j_call: TRBJ2-7
clone_size: medium-sized
v_call: TRBV23-1
cdr3_aa: CASSQIKIAAAYEQYF
cdr3_nt: TGCGCCAGCAGTCAAATAAAAATAGCGGCGGCCTACGAGCAGTACTTC

d_call: NA
j_call: TRBJ2-5
clone_size: medium-sized
v_call: TRBV5-4
cdr3_aa: CASSLLTEGTQYF
cdr3_nt: TGTGCCAGCAGCTTGTTGACGGAGGGGACCCAGTACTTC

d_call: NA
j_call: TRBJ2-1
clone_size: medium-sized
v_call: TRBV5-5
cdr3_aa: CASRFTQGVQFF
cdr3_nt: TGTGCCAGCAGGTTTACCCAGGGCGTCCAGTTCTTC

d_call: TRBD1
j_call: TRBJ1-1
clone_size: many
v_call: TRBV23-1
cdr3_aa: CASSPTGGVNTEAFF
cdr3_nt: TGCGCCAGCAGTCCGACAGGGGGCGTGAACACTGAAGCTTTCTTT

d_call: NA
j_call: TRBJ2-7
clone_size: few
v_call: TRBV29-1
cdr3_aa: CSVGRGPHEQYF
cdr3_nt: TGCAGCGTTGGCAGGGGCCCCCACGAGCAGTACTTC

d_call: NA
j_call: TRBJ1-1
clone_size: many
v_call: TRBV6-2/TRBV6-3
cdr3_aa: CASRHQETEAFF
cdr3_nt: TGTGCCAGCAGACACCAGGAGACTGAAGCTTTCTTT

d_call: NA
j_call: TRBJ2-1
clone_size: many
v_call: TRBV14
cdr3_aa: CASSHRTFEAEQFF
cdr3_nt: TGTGCCAGCAGCCATCGGACATTCGAGGCTGAGCAGTTCTTC

d_call: TRBD2
j_call: TRBJ2-1
clone_size: many
v_call: TRBV3-1
cdr3_aa: CASSQLAGSHNEQFF
cdr3_nt: TGTGCCAGCAGCCAACTAGCGGGATCCCACAATGAGCAGTTCTTC

d_call: NA
j_call: TRBJ2-7
clone_size: many
v_call: TRBV28
cdr3_aa: CASKPQTGAGYEQYF
cdr3_nt: TGTGCCAGCAAACCACAGACCGGGGCTGGCTACGAGCAGTACTTC

d_call: TRBD2
j_call: TRBJ2-4
clone_size: few
v_call: TRBV29-1
cdr3_aa: CSASGSGDIQYF
cdr3_nt: TGCAGCGCAAGCGGGAGCGGGGACATTCAGTACTTC

d_call: NA
j_call: TRBJ1-1
clone_size: medium-sized
v_call: TRBV1
cdr3_aa: CTSSQDPQLAEAFF
cdr3_nt: TGCACCAGCAGCCAAGATCCCCAATTGGCTGAAGCTTTCTTT

d_call: NA
j_call: TRBJ1-1
clone_size: many
v_call: TRBV20-1
cdr3_aa: CSARDQGSTEAFF
cdr3_nt: TGCAGTGCTAGAGATCAGGGTAGCACTGAAGCTTTCTTT

d_call: TRBD1
j_call: TRBJ1-1
clone_size: many
v_call: TRBV5-1
cdr3_aa: CASSSRGQGASEAFF
cdr3_nt: TGCGCCAGCAGCTCCCGGGGACAGGGGGCTTCTGAAGCTTTCTTT

d_call: TRBD1
j_call: TRBJ1-2
clone_size: many
v_call: TRBV6-6
cdr3_aa: CASSPGTENNYGYTF
cdr3_nt: TGTGCCAGCAGCCCCGGGACAGAGAATAACTATGGCTACACCTTC

d_call: TRBD2
j_call: TRBJ2-5
clone_size: NA
v_call: TRBV3-1
cdr3_aa: CASSQDEAGEAETQYF
cdr3_nt: TGTGCCAGCAGCCAAGATGAGGCGGGAGAGGCGGAGACCCAGTACTTC

d_call: NA
j_call: TRBJ2-7
clone_size: many
v_call: TRBV5-1
cdr3_aa: CASSLNPTATYEQYF
cdr3_nt: TGCGCCAGCAGCTTGAATCCGACAGCAACTTACGAGCAGTACTTC

d_call: TRBD1
j_call: TRBJ1-2
clone_size: medium-sized
v_call: TRBV6-5
cdr3_aa: CASRRDRGANYGYTF
cdr3_nt: TGTGCCAGCAGGCGCGACAGGGGAGCTAACTATGGCTACACCTTC

d_call: TRBD2
j_call: TRBJ2-5
clone_size: medium-sized
v_call: TRBV7-9
cdr3_aa: CASSPTSGGGETQYF
cdr3_nt: TGTGCCAGCAGCCCGACTAGCGGGGGAGGAGAGACCCAGTACTTC

d_call: NA
j_call: TRBJ1-4
clone_size: many
v_call: TRBV19
cdr3_aa: CASSMGSAGDEKLFF
cdr3_nt: TGTGCCAGTAGTATGGGAAGTGCAGGCGATGAAAAACTGTTTTTT

d_call: NA
j_call: TRBJ2-3
clone_size: many
v_call: TRBV5-5
cdr3_aa: CASSQPSTDTQYF
cdr3_nt: TGTGCCAGCAGCCAGCCCAGCACAGATACGCAGTATTTT

d_call: TRBD1
j_call: TRBJ1-6
clone_size: many
v_call: TRBV23-1
cdr3_aa: CASSLRTGGNSPLHF
cdr3_nt: TGCGCCAGCAGTTTAAGGACAGGCGGCAATTCACCCCTCCACTTT

d_call: TRBD1
j_call: TRBJ2-2
clone_size: medium-sized
v_call: TRBV28
cdr3_aa: CASIWQGDTGELFF
cdr3_nt: TGTGCCAGCATTTGGCAGGGGGACACCGGGGAGCTGTTTTTT

d_call: NA
j_call: TRBJ1-1
clone_size: many
v_call: TRBV29-1
cdr3_aa: CSVQGSVYTEAFF
cdr3_nt: TGCAGCGTCCAGGGATCGGTTTACACTGAAGCTTTCTTT

d_call: TRBD2
j_call: TRBJ2-7
clone_size: medium-sized
v_call: TRBV10-3
cdr3_aa: CAISPAGGLASYEQYF
cdr3_nt: TGTGCCATCAGTCCCGCCGGAGGACTAGCAAGTTACGAGCAGTACTTC

d_call: TRBD1
j_call: TRBJ2-7
clone_size: NA
v_call: TRBV5-1
cdr3_aa: CASSLGQGDEQYF
cdr3_nt: TGCGCCAGCAGCCTCGGACAGGGGGACGAGCAGTACTTC

d_call: NA
j_call: TRBJ2-6
clone_size: few
v_call: TRBV5-1
cdr3_aa: CASSQPNSGANVLTF
cdr3_nt: TGCGCCAGCAGCCAACCAAACTCTGGGGCCAACGTCCTGACTTTC

d_call: TRBD2
j_call: TRBJ2-7
clone_size: medium-sized
v_call: TRBV25-1
cdr3_aa: CASSDLEGGSPYF
cdr3_nt: TGTGCCAGCAGTGATTTAGAGGGAGGGTCCCCGTACTTC